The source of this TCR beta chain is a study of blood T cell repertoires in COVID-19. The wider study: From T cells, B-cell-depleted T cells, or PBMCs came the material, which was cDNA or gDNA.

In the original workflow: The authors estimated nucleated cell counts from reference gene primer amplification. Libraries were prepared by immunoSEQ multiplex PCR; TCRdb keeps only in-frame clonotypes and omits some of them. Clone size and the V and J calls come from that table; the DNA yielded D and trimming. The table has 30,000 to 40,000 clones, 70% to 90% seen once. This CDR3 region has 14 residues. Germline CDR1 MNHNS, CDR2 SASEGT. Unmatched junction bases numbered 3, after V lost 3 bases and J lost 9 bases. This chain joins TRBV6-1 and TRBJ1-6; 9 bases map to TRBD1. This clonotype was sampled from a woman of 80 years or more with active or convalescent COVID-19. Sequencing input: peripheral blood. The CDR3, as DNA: TGTGCCAGCAGTGACCGGGACAGGGTTTCACCCCTCCACTTT. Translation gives CASSDRDRVSPLHF.